The sample holds a few counts of the clone carrying this T cell receptor (beta chain). The CDR3 covers 14 residues. Germline V gene lookup returns CDR1 MGHRA and CDR2 YSYEKL. The V end lost 2 bases, the J end lost 5 bases, and 13 bases lay between the germline ends. The data originate from a study of patients and donors after allogeneic stem cell transplantation. Via MiXCR, TCRdb re-called the RT-PCR reads, giving one row per CDR3 protein. The profile shows 190,000 or so distinct CDR3 sequences, approximately 41% of them singletons. The chain has TRBV4-1 and TRBJ2-7; no definite D call. Sequencing input: blood, either unsorted or a sorted T cell fraction (not recorded which). This receptor was identified in a human donor who was either an allogeneic HSCT recipient or a stem cell or donor lymphocyte infusion donor (not recorded which). It is not recorded whose cells these are; they may come from a transplant donor. The CDR3 sequence: CASSQFNSNHEQYF. CDR3 nucleotide sequence: TGCGCCAGCAGCCAATTTAACTCCAACCACGAGCAGTACTTC.